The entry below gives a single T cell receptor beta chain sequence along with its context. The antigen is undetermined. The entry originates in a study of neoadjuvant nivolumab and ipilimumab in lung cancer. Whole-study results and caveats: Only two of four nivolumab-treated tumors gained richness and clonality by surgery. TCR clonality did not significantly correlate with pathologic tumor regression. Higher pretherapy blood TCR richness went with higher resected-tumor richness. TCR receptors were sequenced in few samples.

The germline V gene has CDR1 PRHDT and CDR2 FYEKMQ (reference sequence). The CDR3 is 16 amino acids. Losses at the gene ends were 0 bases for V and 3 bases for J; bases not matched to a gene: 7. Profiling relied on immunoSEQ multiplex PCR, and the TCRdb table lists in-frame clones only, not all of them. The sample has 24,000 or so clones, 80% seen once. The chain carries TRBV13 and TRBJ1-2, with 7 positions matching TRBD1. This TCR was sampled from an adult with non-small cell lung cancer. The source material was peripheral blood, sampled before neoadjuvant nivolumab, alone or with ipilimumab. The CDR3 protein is CASSLGSRGFDYGYTF. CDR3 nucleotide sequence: TGTGCCAGCAGCTTAGGCTCCAGGGGGTTTGACTATGGCTACACCTTC.